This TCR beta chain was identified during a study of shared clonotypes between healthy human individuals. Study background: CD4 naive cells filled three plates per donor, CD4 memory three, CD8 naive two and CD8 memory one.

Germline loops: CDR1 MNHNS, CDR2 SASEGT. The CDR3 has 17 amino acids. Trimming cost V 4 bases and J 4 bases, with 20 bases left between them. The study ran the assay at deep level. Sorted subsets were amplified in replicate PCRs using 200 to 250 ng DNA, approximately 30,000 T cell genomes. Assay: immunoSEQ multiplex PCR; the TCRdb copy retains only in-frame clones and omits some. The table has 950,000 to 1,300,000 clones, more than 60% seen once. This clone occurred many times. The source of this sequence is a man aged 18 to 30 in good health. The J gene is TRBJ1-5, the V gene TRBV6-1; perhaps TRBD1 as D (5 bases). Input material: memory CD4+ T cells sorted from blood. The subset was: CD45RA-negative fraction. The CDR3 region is CASSGSGTGPNNQPQHF. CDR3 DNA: TGTGCCAGCAGTGGTTCAGGAACAGGCCCTAATAATCAGCCCCAGCATTTT.